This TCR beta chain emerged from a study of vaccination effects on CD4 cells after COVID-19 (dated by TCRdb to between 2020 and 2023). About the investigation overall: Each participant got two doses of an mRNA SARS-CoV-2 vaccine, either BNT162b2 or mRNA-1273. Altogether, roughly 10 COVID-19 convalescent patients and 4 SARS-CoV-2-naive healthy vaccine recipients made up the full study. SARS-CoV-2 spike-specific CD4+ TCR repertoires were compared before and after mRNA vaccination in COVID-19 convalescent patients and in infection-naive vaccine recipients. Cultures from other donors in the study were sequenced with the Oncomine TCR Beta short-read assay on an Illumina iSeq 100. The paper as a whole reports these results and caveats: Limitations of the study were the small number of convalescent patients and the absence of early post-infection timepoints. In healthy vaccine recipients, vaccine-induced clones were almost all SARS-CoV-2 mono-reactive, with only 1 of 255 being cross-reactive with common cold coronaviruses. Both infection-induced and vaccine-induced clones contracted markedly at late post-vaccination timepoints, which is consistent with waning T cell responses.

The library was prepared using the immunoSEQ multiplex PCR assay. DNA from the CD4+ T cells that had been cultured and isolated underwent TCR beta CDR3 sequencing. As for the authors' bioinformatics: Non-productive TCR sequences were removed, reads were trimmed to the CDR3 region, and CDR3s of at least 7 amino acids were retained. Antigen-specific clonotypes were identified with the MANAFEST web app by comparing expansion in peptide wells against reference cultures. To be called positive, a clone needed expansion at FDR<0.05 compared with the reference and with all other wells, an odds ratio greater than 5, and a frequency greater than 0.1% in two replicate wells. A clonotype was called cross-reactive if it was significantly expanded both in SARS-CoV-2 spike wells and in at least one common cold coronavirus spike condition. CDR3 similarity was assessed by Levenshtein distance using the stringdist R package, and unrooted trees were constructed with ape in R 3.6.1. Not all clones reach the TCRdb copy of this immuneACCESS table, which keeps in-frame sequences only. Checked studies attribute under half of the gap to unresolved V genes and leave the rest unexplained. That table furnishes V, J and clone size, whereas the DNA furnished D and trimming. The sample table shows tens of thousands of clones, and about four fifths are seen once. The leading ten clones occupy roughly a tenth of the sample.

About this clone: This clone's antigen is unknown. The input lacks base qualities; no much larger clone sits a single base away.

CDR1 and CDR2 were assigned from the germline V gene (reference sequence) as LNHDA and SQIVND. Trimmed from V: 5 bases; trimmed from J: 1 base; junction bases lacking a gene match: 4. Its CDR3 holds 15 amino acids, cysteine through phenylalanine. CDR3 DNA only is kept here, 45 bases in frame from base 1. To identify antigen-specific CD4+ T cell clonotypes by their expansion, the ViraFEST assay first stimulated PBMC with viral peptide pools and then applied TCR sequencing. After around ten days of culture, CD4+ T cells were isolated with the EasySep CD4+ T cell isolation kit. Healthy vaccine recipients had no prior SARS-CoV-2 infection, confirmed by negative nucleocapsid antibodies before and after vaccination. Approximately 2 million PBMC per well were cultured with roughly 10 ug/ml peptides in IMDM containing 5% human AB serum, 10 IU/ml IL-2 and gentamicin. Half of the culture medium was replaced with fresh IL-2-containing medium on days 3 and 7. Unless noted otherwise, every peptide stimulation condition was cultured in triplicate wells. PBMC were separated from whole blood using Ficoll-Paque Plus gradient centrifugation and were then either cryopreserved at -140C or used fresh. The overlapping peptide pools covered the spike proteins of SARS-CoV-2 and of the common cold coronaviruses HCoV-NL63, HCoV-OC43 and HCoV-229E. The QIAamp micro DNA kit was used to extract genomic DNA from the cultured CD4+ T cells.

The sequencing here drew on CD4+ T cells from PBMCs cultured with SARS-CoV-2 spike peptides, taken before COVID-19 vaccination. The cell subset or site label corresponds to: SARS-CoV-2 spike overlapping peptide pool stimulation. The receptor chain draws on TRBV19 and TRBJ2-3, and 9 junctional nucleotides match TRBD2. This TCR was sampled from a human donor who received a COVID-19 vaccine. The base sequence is TGTGCCAGTAGTGCCCAGCGGGGGGGCACAGATACGCAGTATTTT. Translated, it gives CASSAQRGGTDTQYF.